This passage covers 8 T cell receptor beta chains from one sample sequenced in a study of T cell clonotyping in hematopoietic cell transplantation (dated by TCRdb to the early 2020s). Libraries were constructed by the immunoSEQ multiplex PCR assay. TCRdb's version of the immuneACCESS table is confined to in-frame rearrangements and falls short of the full clone set. An unresolved V gene accounts for under half of the shortfall where checked; the remainder is of unknown origin. This sample holds 5,000 or so clones; 32% were observed only once. The top ten clones comprise about a sixth of the sample. In light of the paper, this sample's time point label describes: recipient sample about 28 days before transplant, after cytoreduction. Material: peripheral blood mononuclear cells, obtained before stem cell transplant. These receptors all stem from a middle-aged man with myelofibrosis. Some clones in this sample may be carry-over from other donors' samples.

This clone rates as medium-sized. The chain is built from TRBV11-2 and TRBJ2-2, with TRBD2 identical over 14 bases. Per the germline V gene, CDR1 is SGHAT and CDR2 is FQNNGV. Losses at the gene ends were 3 bases for V and 0 bases for J; bases not matched to a gene: 6. The CDR3 loop spans 19 amino acids. The CDR3 nucleotides are TGTGCCAGCAGCTTCCCGGGACTAGCGGGGGCCCCGAACACCGGGGAGCTGTTTTTT. It specifies CASSFPGLAGAPNTGELFF.

The V call is TRBV30, the J call TRBJ2-7, with TRBD1 as a possible D gene (6 bases). The V gene's germline CDR1 is GTSNPN and CDR2 SVGIG (reference sequence). The CDR3 is 14 residues long. Trimming stripped 2 bases from V and 0 bases from J, with 11 bases between. The CDR3 reads CAWSPTGLSYEQYF. The CDR3 region has the DNA TGTGCCTGGAGTCCGACAGGCCTCTCCTACGAGCAGTACTTC.

V and J are TRBV6-5 and TRBJ2-5; 8 nucleotides match TRBD2. V lost 2 bases and J lost 5; bases outside the gene matches: 10. The CDR3 spans 16 residues. Germline CDR1 is MNHEY and CDR2 is SVGAGI. This CDR3 is CASSYPIGPGGETQYF. In nucleotides, the CDR3 is TGTGCCAGCAGTTACCCGATAGGGCCGGGAGGGGAGACCCAGTACTTC.

This clone was counted a few times. The chain carries TRBV5-4 and TRBJ1-1; perhaps TRBD1 as D (6 bases). Germline V gene lookup returns CDR1 SGHNT and CDR2 YYREEE (reference sequence). V was pared by 4 bases and J by 2 bases, with 18 bases between. The CDR3 spans 16 residues. This chain's CDR3 is CASSPLPGHRNTEAFF. The CDR3 DNA reads as TGTGCCAGCAGCCCCCTTCCGGGACATCGAAACACTGAAGCTTTCTTT.

In this sample, this clone turned up a few times. This sequence joins TRBV28 and TRBJ2-7, with D tentatively TRBD2 (6 bases). This CDR3 has 14 residues. V was shortened by 3 bases and J by 3 bases, with 12 bases between the two germline ends. Per the germline V gene, CDR1 is MDHEN and CDR2 is SYDVKM. In DNA form, the CDR3 reads TGTGCCAGCAGTTTTGGAGGGGACCACTACGAGCAGTACTTC. Translating gives CASSFGGDHYEQYF.

V gene TRBV5-6 combines with J gene TRBJ1-2; TRBD1 aligns across 12 bases. The CDR3 has 16 amino acids. J was trimmed by 7 bases and V by 4 bases; bases with no gene match: 11. The germline V gene has CDR1 SGHDT and CDR2 YYEEEE. The CDR3 sequence is CASSDSGTGGTGGYTF. CDR3 DNA sequence: TGTGCCAGCAGCGATTCCGGGACAGGGGGCACGGGTGGCTACACCTTC.

This clone was counted a few times. The CDR3 here is CASRDPGQMNTEAFF. CDR3 coding DNA: TGTGCCAGCAGAGACCCGGGACAGATGAACACTGAAGCTTTCTTT. V usage is TRBV6-5 and J usage is TRBJ1-1; 7 bases match TRBD1. Germline values: CDR1 MNHEY, CDR2 SVGAGI. J gave up 0 bases and V 6 bases, and 7 bases lay outside the gene matches. The CDR3 consists of 15 residues.

This chain connects TRBV9 to TRBJ1-2; 7 bases line up with TRBD1. Trimming at V came to 3 bases and at J to 5 bases, leaving 1 base not matched to a gene. CDR3 length: 12 amino acids. CDR1 and CDR2 from the germline V gene are SGDLS and YYNGEE. The CDR3 DNA sequence: TGTGCCAGCAGCGCGACAGGGTATGGCTACACCTTC. As protein: CASSATGYGYTF.